These 31 T cell receptor beta chains came from one sample sequenced in a study of cytomegalovirus exposure and HLA in healthy donors. Both 60 Vbeta primers and 13 Jbeta primers went into the PCR. TCRdb's table, derived via immunoSEQ multiplex PCR, lists solely in-frame clones and lacks some. The ten most abundant clones cover less than 6.5% of a sample with roughly 190,000 clones. The sample consisted of PBMCs. These receptors were taken from a man aged 25 to 40 in good health and CMV-seronegative.

V usage is TRBV5-1 and J usage is TRBJ2-1; 8 bases match TRBD2. This CDR3 has 13 residues. Germline V gene data show CDR1 as SGHRS and CDR2 as YFSETQ. With V trimmed by 3 bases and J by 5 bases, 1 base remained unmatched. CDR3 protein: CASSSRGDNEQFF. The CDR3 DNA is TGCGCCAGCAGCTCGCGGGGGGACAATGAGCAGTTCTTC.

The V call is TRBV28, the J call TRBJ1-2; 9 bases agree with TRBD1. From germline, CDR1 is MDHEN and CDR2 SYDVKM. The CDR3 contains 17 residues. Trimming cost V 4 bases and J 1 base; bases outside gene matches: 10. CDR3 sequence: CASSYPLGTGLNYGYTF. CDR3 nucleotide sequence: TGTGCCAGCAGTTACCCGCTTGGGACAGGGCTTAACTATGGCTACACCTTC.

The chain's CDR3 is CASSQVQGLNNEKLFF. The CDR3 DNA sequence: TGCGCCAGCAGCCAAGTCCAGGGGCTAAATAATGAAAAACTGTTTTTT. J is TRBJ1-4 and V is TRBV4-1; D is possibly TRBD1 (6 bases). V lost 1 base and J lost 4, with 13 bases in between. The germline gives CDR1 MGHRA, CDR2 YSYEKL. CDR3 length: 16 amino acids.

The V and J genes are TRBV6-1 and TRBJ2-5, with D perhaps TRBD1 (7 bases). Trimming took 4 bases from V and 4 from J, leaving 13 bases between them. The CDR3 covers 14 residues. The germline V gene encodes CDR1 MNHNS and CDR2 SASEGT. The CDR3 nucleotides read TGTGCCAGCAGTGCCCAGGGGGGACGAGAGACCCAGTACTTC. Translated: CASSAQGGRETQYF.

CDR3 protein: CASSSVEGYEQYF. In DNA form, the CDR3 reads TGTGCCAGCAGCTCCGTCGAGGGCTACGAGCAGTACTTC. The genes are TRBV7-6 and TRBJ2-7; D possibly corresponds to TRBD2 (5 bases). V was clipped by 4 bases and J by 3 bases, with 10 bases between them. The CDR3 has 13 residues. Germline CDR1 SGHVS, CDR2 FNYEAQ.

The V call is TRBV18, the J call TRBJ2-7, with 9 bases lining up with TRBD1. The CDR3 is 15 amino acids. Unmatched junction bases numbered 8, after V lost 5 bases and J lost 3 bases. Germline V CDR1 and CDR2: KGHSH, LQKENI. The CDR3 spells CASSTGGQGYYEQYF. The CDR3 nucleotides read TGTGCCAGCTCAACCGGAGGACAGGGGTACTACGAGCAGTACTTC.

The chain joins TRBV5-1 to TRBJ2-3; 7 bases line up with TRBD2. With V trimmed by 5 bases and J by 3 bases, 12 bases remained unmatched. The CDR3 loop spans 16 amino acids. Germline loops: CDR1 SGHRS, CDR2 YFSETQ. CDR3 loop: CASRGGIGLRTDTQYF. The CDR3 bases are TGCGCCAGCAGGGGAGGGATTGGCCTTAGGACAGATACGCAGTATTTT.

This chain joins TRBV6-1 and TRBJ2-7, with 7 bases aligning to TRBD1. With 8 bases clipped from V and 2 bases from J, the junction kept 6 bases outside the gene matches. Per the germline V gene, CDR1 is MNHNS and CDR2 is SASEGT. There are 13 residues in the CDR3. CDR3 nucleotide sequence: TGTGCCAGCGTCGTTGGGACAGCCTACGAGCAGTACTTC. Amino acid sequence: CASVVGTAYEQYF.

V gene TRBV28 combines with J gene TRBJ2-1, with 7 bases identical to TRBD2. After removal of 0 bases from V and 6 bases from J, the junction contained 11 bases not matched to a gene. The CDR3 is 17 amino acids. The germline gives CDR1 MDHEN, CDR2 SYDVKM. CDR3 region: CASSLWGGSRPSNEQFF. The CDR3 coding sequence is TGTGCCAGCAGTTTATGGGGGGGGAGTCGTCCCTCCAATGAGCAGTTCTTC.

This chain connects TRBV5-6 to TRBJ1-2; no definite D call. Germline-derived CDR1 and CDR2 are SGHDT and YYEEEE. The V and J ends lost 4 bases and 3 bases respectively, with 7 bases between them. CDR3 length equals 12 residues. As DNA, the CDR3 is TGTGCCAGCAGCCTACAGCACTATGGCTACACCTTC. Amino acid sequence: CASSLQHYGYTF.

The rearrangement joins TRBV7-8 to TRBJ1-5; D call uncertain. Germline CDR1 is SGHVS and CDR2 is FQNEAQ. CDR3 length: 13 amino acids. Deletions cut 3 bases from V and 7 bases from J, with 10 bases between. The CDR3 protein is CASSFGWEQPQHF. CDR3 sequence (DNA): TGTGCCAGCAGCTTTGGTTGGGAGCAGCCCCAGCATTTT. Full variable domain (remainder filled in from reference TRBV7-8 and TRBJ1-5): GAGVSQSPRYKVAKRGQDVALRCDPISGHVSLFWYQQALGQGPEFLTYFQNEAQLDKSGLPSDRFFAERPEGSVSTLKIQRTQQEDSAVYLCASSFGWEQPQHFGDGTRLSIL.

The V and J genes are TRBV28 and TRBJ2-6; tentatively, D is TRBD2 (5 bases). There are 18 residues in the CDR3. V was trimmed by 1 base and J by 3 bases, leaving 16 bases between them. From germline, CDR1 is MDHEN and CDR2 SYDVKM. This CDR3 reads CASSLSGEGRLGANVLTF. CDR3 DNA: TGTGCCAGCAGTTTATCAGGAGAGGGTAGGCTTGGGGCCAACGTCCTGACTTTC. Using reference TRBV28 and TRBJ2-6 for the parts outside the CDR3, the full variable domain is DVKVTQSSRYLVKRTGEKVFLECVQDMDHENMFWYRQDPGLGLRLIYFSYDVKMKEKGDIPEGYSVSREKKERFSLILESASTNQTSMYLCASSLSGEGRLGANVLTFGAGSRLTVL.

The chain uses TRBV18 and TRBJ1-1; D perhaps matches TRBD1 (5 bases). The CDR3 is 14 amino acids. V dropped 3 bases and J dropped 3 bases, with 11 bases sitting between them. Germline CDR1 and CDR2: KGHSH and LQKENI. The CDR3 sequence: CASSPQGIDTEAFF. CDR3 DNA: TGTGCCAGCTCACCCCAGGGTATTGACACTGAAGCTTTCTTT.

The CDR3 spells CASSYRLVVNEKLFF. CDR3 bases: TGTGCCAGCAGTTACCGGTTGGTTGTTAATGAAAAACTGTTTTTT. J is TRBJ1-4 and V is TRBV7-9; D is uncertain. CDR1 is SEHNR and CDR2 is FQNEAQ in the germline V gene (reference sequence). The CDR3 spans 15 residues. Trimming removed 6 bases from V and 4 bases from J, with 15 bases in between.

The chain recombines TRBV28 with TRBJ1-5, with a weak D call TRBD1 (6 bases). The CDR3 runs 15 residues. The germline CDR1 and CDR2 sequences are MDHEN and SYDVKM. Trimming stripped 3 bases from V and 8 bases from J, with 17 bases between. As DNA, the CDR3 is TGTGCCAGCAGTTTCCTCGGACTCCCAGGGGAGCCCCAGCATTTT. Amino acids: CASSFLGLPGEPQHF.

The gene calls are TRBV19 and TRBJ1-3; perhaps TRBD1 as D (5 bases). Germline V gene lookup returns CDR1 LNHDA and CDR2 SQIVND (reference sequence). The length of the CDR3 is 15 residues. The V end lost 6 bases, the J end lost 0 bases, and 12 bases lay between the germline ends. The CDR3, as DNA: TGTGCCAGTAGACTGGACACGAGCTCTGGAAACACCATATATTTT. This encodes CASRLDTSSGNTIYF.

The V and J genes are TRBV7-8 and TRBJ2-6; D perhaps matches TRBD2 (5 bases). This CDR3 has 20 amino acids. The V gene lost 0 bases and the J gene lost 1 base, with 19 bases spanning the gap. CDR1 SGHVS and CDR2 FQNEAQ come from the germline V gene. CDR3 residues: CASSLAFHPRGESGANVLTF. CDR3 coding DNA: TGTGCCAGCAGCTTAGCGTTTCACCCACGGGGTGAATCTGGGGCCAACGTCCTGACTTTC.

In regard to this clone: Other DNA sequences of this sample code for an identical CDR3. The gene calls are TRBV7-9 and TRBJ2-5; TRBD2 is a possible D gene (5 bases). With 5 bases removed from V and 5 bases from J, the gap between germline ends came to 6 bases. Germline V gene data show CDR1 as SEHNR and CDR2 as FQNEAQ (reference sequence). The CDR3 loop spans 11 amino acids. DNA for the CDR3: TGTGCCAGCAGCCCGGGGGAGACCCAGTACTTC. It specifies CASSPGETQYF.

This sequence joins TRBV27 and TRBJ1-4; D is unclear. V was clipped by 4 bases and J by 6 bases, with 12 bases between them. Looked up from germline, CDR1 is MNHEY and CDR2 is SMNVEV (reference sequence). The CDR3 contains 14 residues. CDR3 amino acids: CASSSEGSDEKLFF. CDR3 nucleotides: TGTGCCAGCAGTTCCGAGGGCTCAGATGAAAAACTGTTTTTT.

V is TRBV5-1 and J is TRBJ1-4, with TRBD1 as a possible D gene (5 bases). Germline V gives CDR1 SGHRS, CDR2 YFSETQ. V was cut by 1 base and J by 8 bases, with 9 bases left in between. CDR3 size: 13 residues. The CDR3 reads CASSLNGAEKLFF. CDR3 DNA: TGCGCCAGCAGCTTGAATGGGGCAGAAAAACTGTTTTTT. The full variable domain, rest sourced from reference TRBV5-1 and TRBJ1-4, is KAGVTQTPRYLIKTRGQQVTLSCSPISGHRSVSWYQQTPGQGLQFLFEYFSETQRNKGNFPGRFSGRQFSNSRSEMNVSTLELGDSALYLCASSLNGAEKLFFGSGTQLSVL.

The V and J genes are TRBV6-1 and TRBJ2-3, with 8 nucleotides matching TRBD2. With V trimmed by 10 bases and J by 5 bases, 5 bases remained unmatched. The CDR3 consists of 12 residues. Per germline, CDR1 MNHNS and CDR2 SASEGT. The chain's CDR3 is CATGGAEDTQYF. The CDR3 nucleotides are TGTGCCACGGGGGGGGCGGAAGATACGCAGTATTTT.

This rearrangement joins TRBV6-6 to TRBJ1-1; a possible D gene is TRBD1 (5 bases). The V and J ends lost 4 bases and 5 bases respectively, with 17 bases between them. Germline lookup yields CDR1 MNHNY and CDR2 SVGAGI (reference sequence). CDR3 length: 15 amino acids. CDR3 loop: CASSSKSGAGTEAFF. The CDR3 DNA follows: TGTGCCAGCAGTTCAAAATCCGGGGCGGGGACTGAAGCTTTCTTT.

The gene calls are TRBV4-2 and TRBJ1-2; 9 nucleotides agree with TRBD1. The trim removed 1 base at V and 7 bases at J, leaving 4 bases unmatched. This CDR3 comprises 14 residues. Germline values: CDR1 LGHNA, CDR2 YNFKEQ. The CDR3 region is CASSQAQTGGGYTF. In DNA form, the CDR3 reads TGTGCCAGCAGCCAAGCGCAGACAGGGGGTGGCTACACCTTC.

The chain carries TRBV5-1 and TRBJ2-7; TRBD1 agrees at 9 bases. J was trimmed by 4 bases and V by 4 bases; bases with no gene match: 6. CDR1 is SGHRS and CDR2 is YFSETQ in the germline V gene. CDR3 size: 14 residues. The CDR3 region has the DNA TGCGCCAGCAGCAGGGACAGGGTGGAATACGAGCAGTACTTC. Translation gives CASSRDRVEYEQYF.

With respect to this clone: Other nucleotide sequences from this sample produce the same CDR3. The rearrangement links TRBV5-1 to TRBJ2-1; 9 bases align to TRBD2. The CDR3 is made up of 17 amino acids. Germline loops: CDR1 SGHRS, CDR2 YFSETQ. Losses at the gene ends were 4 bases for V and 2 bases for J; bases not matched to a gene: 10. CDR3 residues: CASSPGLAGITYNEQFF. The CDR3 DNA reads TGCGCCAGCAGCCCGGGGCTAGCGGGAATCACCTACAATGAGCAGTTCTTC.

This sequence joins TRBV7-9 and TRBJ2-3, with TRBD1 as a possible D gene (6 bases). CDR3 length equals 15 residues. V shed 1 base and J shed 4 bases, with 12 bases lying between them. Germline-derived CDR1 and CDR2 are SEHNR and FQNEAQ (reference sequence). CDR3 region: CASSLGLWGPDTQYF. In nucleotides, the CDR3 is TGTGCCAGCAGCTTAGGCCTCTGGGGGCCAGATACGCAGTATTTT.

The genes are TRBV5-1 and TRBJ1-4, with 11 bases identical to TRBD1. The CDR3 spans 17 residues. Trimming removed 3 bases from V and 4 bases from J; junction bases left unmatched: 8. The germline V gene has CDR1 SGHRS and CDR2 YFSETQ. The CDR3 loop is CASSSTGTGGINEKLFF. The CDR3 bases are TGCGCCAGCAGCTCAACCGGGACAGGGGGAATTAATGAAAAACTGTTTTTT.

As DNA, the CDR3 is TGTGCCAGCGAAGAGGTAGCGGGGGCAACAGATACGCAGTATTTT. This sequence encodes CASEEVAGATDTQYF. J is TRBJ2-3 and V is TRBV6-4, with TRBD2 matching 9 bases. Germline V lookup: CDR1 MRHNA, CDR2 SNTAGT. This CDR3 region has 15 residues. J lost 3 bases, V lost 8 bases, and 9 bases had no gene match.

This CDR3 is CATSRDRGQPQHF. The CDR3 coding sequence is TGTGCCACCAGCAGAGATCGAGGGCAGCCCCAGCATTTT. J is TRBJ1-5 and V is TRBV15; no firm D call. Trimming pared 0 bases from V and 7 bases from J, leaving 7 bases between. Germline V gene data show CDR1 as LNHNV and CDR2 as YYDKDF (reference sequence). There are 13 residues in the CDR3.

J is TRBJ1-6 and V is TRBV5-1, with TRBD1 matching 8 bases. Germline values: CDR1 SGHRS, CDR2 YFSETQ. Trimming removed 7 bases from V and 7 bases from J; junction bases left unmatched: 7. CDR3 length: 14 amino acids. CDR3 in amino acids: CASGPDRENSPLHF. The CDR3 DNA follows: TGCGCCAGCGGCCCGGACAGGGAAAATTCACCCCTCCACTTT.

The V gene is TRBV11-1, the J gene TRBJ2-5, with D unclear. This CDR3 contains 13 residues. Deletions cut 7 bases from V and 2 bases from J, with 11 bases between. The germline V gene encodes CDR1 SGHAT and CDR2 FQDESV (reference sequence). CDR3 region: CASTSGGQETQYF. In DNA form, the CDR3 reads TGTGCCAGCACATCGGGTGGGCAAGAGACCCAGTACTTC.